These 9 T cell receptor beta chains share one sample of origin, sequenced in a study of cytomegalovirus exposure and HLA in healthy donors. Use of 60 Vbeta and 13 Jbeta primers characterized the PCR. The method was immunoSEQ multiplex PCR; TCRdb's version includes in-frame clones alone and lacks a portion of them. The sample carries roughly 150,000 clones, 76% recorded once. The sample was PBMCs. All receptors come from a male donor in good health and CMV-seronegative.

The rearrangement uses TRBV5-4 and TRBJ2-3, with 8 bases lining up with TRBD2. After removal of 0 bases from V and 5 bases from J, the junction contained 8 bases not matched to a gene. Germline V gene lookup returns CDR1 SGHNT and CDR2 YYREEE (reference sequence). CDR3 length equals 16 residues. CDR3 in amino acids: CASSLGAAGAVDTQYF. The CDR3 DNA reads TGTGCCAGCAGCTTGGGGGCAGCGGGAGCGGTAGATACGCAGTATTTT.

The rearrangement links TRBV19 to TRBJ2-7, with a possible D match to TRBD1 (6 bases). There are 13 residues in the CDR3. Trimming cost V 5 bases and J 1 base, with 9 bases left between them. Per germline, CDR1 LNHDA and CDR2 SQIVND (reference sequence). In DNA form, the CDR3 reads TGTGCCAGTAGTTGGACAGATTCCTACGAGCAGTACTTC. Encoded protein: CASSWTDSYEQYF.

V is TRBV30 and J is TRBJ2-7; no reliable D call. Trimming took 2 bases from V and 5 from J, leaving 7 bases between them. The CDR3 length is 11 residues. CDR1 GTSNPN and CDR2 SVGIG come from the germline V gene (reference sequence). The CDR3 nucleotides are TGTGCCTGGAGTTCAATTGACGAGCAGTACTTC. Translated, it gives CAWSSIDEQYF. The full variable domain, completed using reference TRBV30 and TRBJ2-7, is SQTIHQWPATLVQPVGSPLSLECTVEGTSNPNLYWYRQAAGRGLQLLFYSVGIGQISSEVPQNLSASRPQDRQFILSSKKLLLSDSGFYLCAWSSIDEQYFGPGTRLTVT.

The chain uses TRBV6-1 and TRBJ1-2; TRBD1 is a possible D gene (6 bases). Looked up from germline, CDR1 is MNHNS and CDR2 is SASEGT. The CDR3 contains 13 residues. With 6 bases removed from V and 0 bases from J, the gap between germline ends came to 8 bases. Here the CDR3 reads CASRSGANYGYTF. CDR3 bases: TGTGCCAGCAGGTCAGGGGCTAACTATGGCTACACCTTC.

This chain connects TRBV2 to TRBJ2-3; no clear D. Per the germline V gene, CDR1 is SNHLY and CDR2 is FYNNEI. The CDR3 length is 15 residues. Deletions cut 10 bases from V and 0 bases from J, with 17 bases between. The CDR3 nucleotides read TGTGCCACCAAGGTGACTCGCCTTAGCACAGATACGCAGTATTTT. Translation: CATKVTRLSTDTQYF.

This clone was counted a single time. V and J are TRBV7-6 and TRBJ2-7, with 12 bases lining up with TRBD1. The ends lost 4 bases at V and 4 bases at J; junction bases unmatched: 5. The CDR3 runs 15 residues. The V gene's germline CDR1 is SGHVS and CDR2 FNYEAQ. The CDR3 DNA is TGTGCCAGCAGCTCGGGACAGGGGGCTGTGTACGAGCAGTACTTC. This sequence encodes CASSSGQGAVYEQYF.

The CDR3 region is CASTKAGMTNTEAFF. As DNA, the CDR3 is TGTGCCAGCACCAAGGCAGGGATGACGAACACTGAAGCTTTCTTT. The V gene is TRBV2, the J gene TRBJ1-1; D is perhaps TRBD1 (5 bases). Germline-derived CDR1 and CDR2 are SNHLY and FYNNEI. V lost 7 bases, J lost 1 base, and 16 bases lay in between. This CDR3 region has 15 residues.

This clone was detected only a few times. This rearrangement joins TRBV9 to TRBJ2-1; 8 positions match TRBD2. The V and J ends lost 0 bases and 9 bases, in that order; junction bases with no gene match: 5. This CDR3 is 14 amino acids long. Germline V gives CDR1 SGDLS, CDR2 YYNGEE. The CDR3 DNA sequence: TGTGCCAGCAGCGTAGCGGGGGGGCGCGGTGAGCAGTTCTTC. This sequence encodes CASSVAGGRGEQFF.

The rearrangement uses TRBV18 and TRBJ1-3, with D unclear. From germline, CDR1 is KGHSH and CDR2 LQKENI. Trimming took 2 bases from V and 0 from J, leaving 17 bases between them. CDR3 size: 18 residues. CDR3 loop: CASSPNKGGLNSGNTIYF. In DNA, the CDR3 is TGTGCCAGCTCACCAAATAAAGGAGGACTGAACTCTGGAAACACCATATATTTT. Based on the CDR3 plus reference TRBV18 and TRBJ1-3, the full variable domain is NAGVMQNPRHLVRRRGQEARLRCSPMKGHSHVYWYRQLPEEGLKFMVYLQKENIIDESGMPKERFSAEFPKEGPSILRIQQVVRGDSAAYFCASSPNKGGLNSGNTIYFGEGSWLTVV.